The clone carrying this T cell receptor beta chain was counted many times. This sample stems from a study of regulatory T cells in long-lasting Graves disease. Germline loops: CDR1 LGHDT, CDR2 YNNKEL (reference sequence). After removal of 1 base from V and 0 bases from J, the junction contained 8 bases not matched to a gene. The CDR3 is made up of 18 amino acids. Stated time point: newly diagnosed GD, antithyroid drugs for less than 3 months. TCR sequences were obtained from RNA taken from PBMCs. The TCR beta library used iRepertoire HTBI primers with Arm-PCR amplification of CDR3. TCRdb passed the multiplex PCR reads through MiXCR, listing each CDR3 protein once. The table records around 420,000 distinct CDR3 sequences, 15% of them present only once. These records were also assigned to another study, of T cells in Graves' hyperthyroidism and ophthalmopathy. From that report: The study defined stable Graves' hyperthyroidism as no ophthalmopathy progression within 18 months.

The chain employs TRBV3-1 and TRBJ2-3; 9 bases agree with TRBD2. The starting material was peripheral blood mononuclear cells (PBMCs), obtained at new diagnosis, from a patient treated with antithyroid drugs. This TCR was sampled from a woman in her thirties or forties with Graves disease. The CDR3 protein is CASSQVEGSGGSTDTQYF. Written as DNA, the CDR3 is TGTGCCAGCAGCCAAGTCGAAGGTAGCGGGGGAAGCACAGATACGCAGTATTTT.